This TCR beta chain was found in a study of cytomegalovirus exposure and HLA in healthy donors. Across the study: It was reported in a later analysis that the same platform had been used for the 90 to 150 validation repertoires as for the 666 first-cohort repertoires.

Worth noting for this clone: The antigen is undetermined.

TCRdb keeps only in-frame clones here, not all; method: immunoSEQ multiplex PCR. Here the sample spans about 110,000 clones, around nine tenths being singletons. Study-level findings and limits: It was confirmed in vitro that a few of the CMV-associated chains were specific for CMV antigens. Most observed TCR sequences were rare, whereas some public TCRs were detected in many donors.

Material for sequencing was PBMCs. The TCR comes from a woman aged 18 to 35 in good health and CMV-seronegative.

CDR3 protein: CASSLAVGLAGGRGNNEQFF. CDR3 DNA: TGTGCCAGCAGCTTGGCCGTGGGACTAGCGGGGGGCAGGGGTAACAATGAGCAGTTCTTC. The chain has TRBV5-4 and TRBJ2-1, with 15 bases matching TRBD2. Germline trimming cut 0 bases from V and 5 bases from J; bases unmatched to any gene: 12. The CDR3 length is 20 residues. In germline, CDR1 is SGHNT, CDR2 YYREEE (reference sequence). Using reference TRBV5-4 and TRBJ2-1 for the parts outside the CDR3, the full variable domain is ETGVTQSPTHLIKTRGQQVTLRCSSQSGHNTVSWYQQALGQGPQFIFQYYREEENGRGNFPPRFSGLQFPNYSSELNVNALELDDSALYLCASSLAVGLAGGRGNNEQFFGPGTRLTVL.